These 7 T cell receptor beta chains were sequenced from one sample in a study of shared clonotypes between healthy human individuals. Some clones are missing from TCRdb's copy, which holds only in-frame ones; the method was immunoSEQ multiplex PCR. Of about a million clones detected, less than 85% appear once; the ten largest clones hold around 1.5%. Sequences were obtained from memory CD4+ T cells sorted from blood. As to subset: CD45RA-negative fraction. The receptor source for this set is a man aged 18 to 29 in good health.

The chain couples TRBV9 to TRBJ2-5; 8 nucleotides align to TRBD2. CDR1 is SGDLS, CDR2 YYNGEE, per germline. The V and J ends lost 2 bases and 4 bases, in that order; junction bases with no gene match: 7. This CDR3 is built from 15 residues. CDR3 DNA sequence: TGTGCCAGCAGCGTCCTTGGACTAGCAGGAGAGACCCAGTACTTC. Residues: CASSVLGLAGETQYF.

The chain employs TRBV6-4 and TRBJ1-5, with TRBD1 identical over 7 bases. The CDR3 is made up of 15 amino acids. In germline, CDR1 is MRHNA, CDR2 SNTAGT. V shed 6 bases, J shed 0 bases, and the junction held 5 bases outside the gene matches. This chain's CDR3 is CASREQGNSNQPQHF. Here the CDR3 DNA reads TGTGCCAGCAGAGAACAGGGGAATAGCAATCAGCCCCAGCATTTT.

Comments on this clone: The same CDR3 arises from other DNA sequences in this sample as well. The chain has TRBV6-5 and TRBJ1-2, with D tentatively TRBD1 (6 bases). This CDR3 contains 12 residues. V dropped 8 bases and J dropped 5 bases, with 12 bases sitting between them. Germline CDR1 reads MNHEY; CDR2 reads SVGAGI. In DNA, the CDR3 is TGTGCCAGCGCGGGGGCCGGGTATGGCTACACCTTC. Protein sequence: CASAGAGYGYTF.

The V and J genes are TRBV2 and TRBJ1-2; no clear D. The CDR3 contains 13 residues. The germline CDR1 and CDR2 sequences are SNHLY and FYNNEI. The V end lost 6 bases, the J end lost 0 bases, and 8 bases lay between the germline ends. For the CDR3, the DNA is TGTGCCAGCAGGAGGGAATCTAACTATGGCTACACCTTC. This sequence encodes CASRRESNYGYTF.

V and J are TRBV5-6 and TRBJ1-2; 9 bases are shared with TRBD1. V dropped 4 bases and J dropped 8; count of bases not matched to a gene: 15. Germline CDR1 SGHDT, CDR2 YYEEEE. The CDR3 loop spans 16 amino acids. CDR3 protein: CASSPPRGQGMGGYTF. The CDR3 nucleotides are TGTGCCAGCAGCCCCCCCCGGGGACAGGGAATGGGCGGCTACACCTTC. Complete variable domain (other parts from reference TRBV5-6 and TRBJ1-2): DAGVTQSPTHLIKTRGQQVTLRCSPKSGHDTVSWYQQALGQGPQFIFQYYEEEERQRGNFPDRFSGHQFPNYSSELNVNALLLGDSALYLCASSPPRGQGMGGYTFGSGTRLTVV.

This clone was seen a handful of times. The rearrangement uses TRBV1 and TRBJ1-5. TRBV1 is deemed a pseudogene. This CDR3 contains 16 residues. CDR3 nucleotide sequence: TGCACCAGCAGCCGGGGACTAGACGGTAGCAATCAGCCCCAGCATTTT. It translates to CTSSRGLDGSNQPQHF.

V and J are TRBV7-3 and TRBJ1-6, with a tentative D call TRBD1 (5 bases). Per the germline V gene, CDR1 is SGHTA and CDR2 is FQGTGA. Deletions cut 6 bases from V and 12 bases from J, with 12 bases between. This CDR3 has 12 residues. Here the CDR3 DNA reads TGTGCCAGCAGGTCCGGGACCTTACCCCTCCACTTT. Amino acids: CASRSGTLPLHF.